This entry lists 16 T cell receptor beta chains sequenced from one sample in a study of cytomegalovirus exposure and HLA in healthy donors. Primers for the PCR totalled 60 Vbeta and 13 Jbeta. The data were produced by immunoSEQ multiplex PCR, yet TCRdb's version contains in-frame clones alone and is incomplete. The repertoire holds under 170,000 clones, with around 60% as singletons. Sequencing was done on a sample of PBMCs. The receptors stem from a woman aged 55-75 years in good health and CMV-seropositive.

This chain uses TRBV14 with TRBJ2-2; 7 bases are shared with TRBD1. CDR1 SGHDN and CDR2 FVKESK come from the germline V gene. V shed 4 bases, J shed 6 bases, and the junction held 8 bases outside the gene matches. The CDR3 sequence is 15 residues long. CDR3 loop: CASSRTTGYPGELFF. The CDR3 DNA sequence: TGTGCCAGCAGCCGGACGACAGGGTATCCCGGGGAGCTGTTTTTT.

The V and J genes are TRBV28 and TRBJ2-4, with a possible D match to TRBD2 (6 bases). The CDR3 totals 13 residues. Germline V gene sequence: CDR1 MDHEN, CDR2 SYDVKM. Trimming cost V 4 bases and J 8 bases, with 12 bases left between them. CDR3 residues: CASSSPGGDIQYF. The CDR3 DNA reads TGTGCCAGCAGTTCCCCCGGAGGGGACATTCAGTACTTC.

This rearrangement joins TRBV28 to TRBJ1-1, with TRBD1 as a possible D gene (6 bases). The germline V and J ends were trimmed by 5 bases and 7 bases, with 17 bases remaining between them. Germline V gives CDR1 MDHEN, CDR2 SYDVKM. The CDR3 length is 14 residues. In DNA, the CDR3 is TGTGCCAGCAGTCCAATTGGGGGCTTGAGTGAAGCTTTCTTT. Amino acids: CASSPIGGLSEAFF.

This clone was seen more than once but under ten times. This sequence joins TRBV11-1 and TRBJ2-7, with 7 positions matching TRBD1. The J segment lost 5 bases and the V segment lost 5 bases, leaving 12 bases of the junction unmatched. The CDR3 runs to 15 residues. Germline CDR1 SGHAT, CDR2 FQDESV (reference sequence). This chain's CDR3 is CASSPKLQGPDEQYF. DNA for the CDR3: TGTGCCAGCAGCCCAAAACTACAGGGGCCGGACGAGCAGTACTTC. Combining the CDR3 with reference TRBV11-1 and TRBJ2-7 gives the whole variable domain EAEVAQSPRYKITEKSQAVAFWCDPISGHATLYWYRQILGQGPELLVQFQDESVVDDSQLPKDRFSAERLKGVDSTLKIQPAELGDSAMYLCASSPKLQGPDEQYFGPGTRLTVT.

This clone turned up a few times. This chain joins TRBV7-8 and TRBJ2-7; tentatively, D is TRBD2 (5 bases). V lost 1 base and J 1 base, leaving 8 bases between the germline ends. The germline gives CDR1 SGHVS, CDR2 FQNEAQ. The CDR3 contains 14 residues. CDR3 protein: CASSLGGKSYEQYF. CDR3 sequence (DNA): TGTGCCAGCAGCTTAGGAGGGAAGTCCTACGAGCAGTACTTC.

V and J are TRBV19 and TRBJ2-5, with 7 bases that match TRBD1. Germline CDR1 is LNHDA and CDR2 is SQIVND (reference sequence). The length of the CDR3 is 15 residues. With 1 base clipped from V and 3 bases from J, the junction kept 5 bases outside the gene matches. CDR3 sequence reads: CASSIAPQGEETQYF. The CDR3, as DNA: TGTGCCAGTAGTATAGCCCCGCAGGGGGAAGAGACCCAGTACTTC.

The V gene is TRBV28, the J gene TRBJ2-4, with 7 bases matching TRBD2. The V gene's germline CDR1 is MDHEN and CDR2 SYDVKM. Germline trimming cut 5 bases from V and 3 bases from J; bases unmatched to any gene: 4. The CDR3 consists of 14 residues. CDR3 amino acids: CASSRPGGKNIQYF. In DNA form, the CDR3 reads TGTGCCAGCAGTCGGCCGGGGGGCAAAAACATTCAGTACTTC.

CDR3 protein: CASSLGGEGEETQYF. The CDR3 bases are TGTGCCAGCAGTTTAGGCGGGGAAGGAGAGGAGACCCAGTACTTC. V and J are TRBV27 and TRBJ2-5; D might be TRBD2 (6 bases). This CDR3 has 15 residues. Trimming took 2 bases from V and 5 from J, leaving 15 bases between them. Germline V gene data show CDR1 as MNHEY and CDR2 as SMNVEV (reference sequence).

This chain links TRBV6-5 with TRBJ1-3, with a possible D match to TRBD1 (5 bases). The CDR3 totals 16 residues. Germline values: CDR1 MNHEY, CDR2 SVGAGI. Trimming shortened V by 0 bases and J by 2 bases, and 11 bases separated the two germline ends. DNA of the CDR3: TGTGCCAGCAGTTACTCTACGGGGGTTCCTGGAAACACCATATATTTT. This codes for CASSYSTGVPGNTIYF.

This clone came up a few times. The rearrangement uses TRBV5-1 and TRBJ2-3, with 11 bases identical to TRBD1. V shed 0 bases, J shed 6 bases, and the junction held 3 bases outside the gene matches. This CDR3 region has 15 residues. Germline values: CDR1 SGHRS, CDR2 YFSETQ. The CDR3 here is CASSLEGQGADTQYF. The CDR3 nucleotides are TGCGCCAGCAGCTTGGAAGGACAGGGGGCGGATACGCAGTATTTT.

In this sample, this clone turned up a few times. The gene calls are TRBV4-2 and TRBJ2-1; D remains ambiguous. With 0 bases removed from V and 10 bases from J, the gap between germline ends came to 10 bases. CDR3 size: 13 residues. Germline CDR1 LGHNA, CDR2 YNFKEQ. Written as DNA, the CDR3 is TGTGCCAGCAGCCAAGACAAGCTCCGGGAGCAGTTCTTC. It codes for CASSQDKLREQFF.

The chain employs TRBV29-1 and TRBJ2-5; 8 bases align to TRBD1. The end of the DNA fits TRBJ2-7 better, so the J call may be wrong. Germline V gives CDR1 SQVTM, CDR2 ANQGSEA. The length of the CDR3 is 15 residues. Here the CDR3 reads CSATAGTGSSYEQYF. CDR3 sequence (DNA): TGCAGCGCCACCGCAGGGACAGGTTCTTCCTACGAGCAGTACTTC.

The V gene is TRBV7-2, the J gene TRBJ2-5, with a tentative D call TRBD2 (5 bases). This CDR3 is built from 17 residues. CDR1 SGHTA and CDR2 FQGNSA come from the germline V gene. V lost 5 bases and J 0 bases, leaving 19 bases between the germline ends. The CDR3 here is CASSPTERRLYQETQYF. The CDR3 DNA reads TGTGCCAGCAGCCCGACCGAGCGGAGGTTATACCAAGAGACCCAGTACTTC.

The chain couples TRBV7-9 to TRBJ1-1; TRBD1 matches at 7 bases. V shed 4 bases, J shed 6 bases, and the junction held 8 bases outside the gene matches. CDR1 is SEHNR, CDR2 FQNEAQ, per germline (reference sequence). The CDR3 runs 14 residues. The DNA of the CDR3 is TGTGCCAGCAGCTCCACAGGGGCCGTGTCTGAAGCTTTCTTT. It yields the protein CASSSTGAVSEAFF.

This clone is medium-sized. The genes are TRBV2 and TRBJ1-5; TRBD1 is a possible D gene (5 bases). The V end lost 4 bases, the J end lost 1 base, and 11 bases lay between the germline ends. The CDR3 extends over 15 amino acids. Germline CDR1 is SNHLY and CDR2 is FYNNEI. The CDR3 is CASSAQGPSNQPQHF. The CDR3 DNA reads TGTGCCAGCAGTGCCCAGGGCCCGAGCAATCAGCCCCAGCATTTT.

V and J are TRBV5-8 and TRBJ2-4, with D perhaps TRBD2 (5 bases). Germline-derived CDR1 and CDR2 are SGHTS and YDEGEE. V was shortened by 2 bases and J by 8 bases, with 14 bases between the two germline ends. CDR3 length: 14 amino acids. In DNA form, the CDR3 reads TGTGCCAGCAGCTTTCCCCCTTCCGGGGACATTCAGTACTTC. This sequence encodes CASSFPPSGDIQYF.